Reported below is one T cell receptor beta chain. The sample belongs to a study of T cell responses to AZD1222 COVID-19 vaccine. Profiling relied on immunoSEQ multiplex PCR, and the TCRdb table lists in-frame clones only, not all of them. The table has 55,000 to 80,000 clones, 65% to 80% seen once. This CDR3 has 18 amino acids. V was pared by 2 bases and J by 3 bases, with 20 bases between. CDR1 and CDR2 (germline): MDHEN, SYDVKM. The input for sequencing was peripheral blood, taken on day 0 of AZD1222 vaccination. This TCR derives from an adult in good health. V is TRBV28 and J is TRBJ1-3; D is uncertain. The CDR3 is CASSLNPWGKGGGNTIYF. The CDR3, as DNA: TGTGCCAGCAGTTTAAACCCCTGGGGAAAAGGCGGTGGAAACACCATATATTTT. The full variable domain, in which reference TRBV28 and TRBJ1-3 provide the parts outside the CDR3, is DVKVTQSSRYLVKRTGEKVFLECVQDMDHENMFWYRQDPGLGLRLIYFSYDVKMKEKGDIPEGYSVSREKKERFSLILESASTNQTSMYLCASSLNPWGKGGGNTIYFGEGSWLTVV.